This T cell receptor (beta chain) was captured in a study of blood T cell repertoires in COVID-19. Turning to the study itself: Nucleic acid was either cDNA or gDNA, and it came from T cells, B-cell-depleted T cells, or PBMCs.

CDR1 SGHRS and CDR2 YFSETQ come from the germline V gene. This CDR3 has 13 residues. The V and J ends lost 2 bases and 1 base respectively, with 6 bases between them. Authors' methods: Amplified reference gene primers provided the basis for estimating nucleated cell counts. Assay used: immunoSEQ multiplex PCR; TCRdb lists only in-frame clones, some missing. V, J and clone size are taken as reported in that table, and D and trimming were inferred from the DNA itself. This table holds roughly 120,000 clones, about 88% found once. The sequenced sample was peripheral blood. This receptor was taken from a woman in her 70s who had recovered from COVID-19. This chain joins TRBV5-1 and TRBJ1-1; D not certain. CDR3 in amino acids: CASSFQANTEAFF. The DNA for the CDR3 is TGCGCCAGCAGCTTCCAGGCGAACACTGAAGCTTTCTTT. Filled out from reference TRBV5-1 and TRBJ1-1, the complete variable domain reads KAGVTQTPRYLIKTRGQQVTLSCSPISGHRSVSWYQQTPGQGLQFLFEYFSETQRNKGNFPGRFSGRQFSNSRSEMNVSTLELGDSALYLCASSFQANTEAFFGQGTRLTVV.